The T cell receptor beta chain under discussion was sequenced for a study of blood T cells in healthy people across ages. Primed by a sample-barcoded 5' primer and a J-beta primer mix, a second PCR proceeded for 7 to 11 cycles. Via MiXCR, TCRdb re-called the 5' RACE reads, giving one row per CDR3 protein. The repertoire holds about 680,000 distinct CDR3 sequences, with 45% to 50% as singletons. No fewer than 6.5 million PBMCs went into each sample. This clonotype was seen only a few times. The CDR3 loop spans 14 amino acids. Germline lookup yields CDR1 SGHTA and CDR2 FQGNSA. Trimming shortened V by 4 bases and J by 3 bases, and 10 bases separated the two germline ends.

This clonotype originated in a woman aged 55-75 years in good health. The chain couples TRBV7-2 to TRBJ1-5; no reliable D call. Sequenced input: blood. DNA for the CDR3: TGTGCCAGCAGCTCCGACGGATACAATCAGCCCCAGCATTTT. Protein: CASSSDGYNQPQHF. Combining the CDR3 with reference TRBV7-2 and TRBJ1-5 gives the whole variable domain GAGVSQSPSNKVTEKGKDVELRCDPISGHTALYWYRQSLGQGLEFLIYFQGNSAPDKSGLPSDRFSAERTGGSVSTLTIQRTQQEDSAVYLCASSSDGYNQPQHFGDGTRLSIL.